A single sample is the source of the 21 T cell receptor beta chains below, sequenced in a study of cytomegalovirus exposure and HLA in healthy donors. Sequenced by immunoSEQ multiplex PCR; TCRdb stores in-frame clones only, minus some. The table records 200,000 to 250,000 clones, 88% of them present only once. Sample: PBMCs. Receptors originate from a woman aged 18-35 years in good health and CMV-seronegative.

This chain joins TRBV2 and TRBJ1-3; D not resolved. From germline, CDR1 is SNHLY and CDR2 FYNNEI. The CDR3 is 16 amino acids. The V gene lost 0 bases and the J gene lost 4 bases, with 13 bases spanning the gap. In DNA form, the CDR3 reads TGTGCCAGCAGTGAAGCGCCCCGTCGGCGGGGAAACACCATATATTTT. Translated: CASSEAPRRRGNTIYF.

This clone was observed a few times. The chain recombines TRBV5-1 with TRBJ2-2; tentatively, D is TRBD1 (6 bases). The germline V gene has CDR1 SGHRS and CDR2 YFSETQ. CDR3 length equals 15 residues. The ends were cut back, 5 bases at V and 7 bases at J, with 18 bases in the middle. The chain's CDR3 is CASRGGSSRGGELFF. CDR3 DNA sequence: TGCGCCAGCAGAGGGGGTTCTAGCCGTGGCGGGGAGCTGTTTTTT.

This clone was seen just once. This sequence joins TRBV13 and TRBJ2-1; 12 nucleotides agree with TRBD2. Germline CDR1 PRHDT, CDR2 FYEKMQ (reference sequence). V trimming: 1 base; J trimming: 7 bases; junction bases outside the gene matches: 14. The CDR3 sequence is 19 residues long. CDR3 sequence reads: CASSLVASGRAMGGNEQFF. CDR3 nucleotides: TGTGCCAGCAGCTTAGTCGCTAGCGGGAGGGCCATGGGGGGGAATGAGCAGTTCTTC.

Written as DNA, the CDR3 is TGTGCCAGTAGTACAGGGACAGGGTACGAGCAGTACTTC. This codes for CASSTGTGYEQYF. V gene TRBV19 combines with J gene TRBJ2-7; 9 bases are a match to TRBD1. Germline V lookup: CDR1 LNHDA, CDR2 SQIVND (reference sequence). CDR3 length: 13 residues. Trimming removed 4 bases from V and 4 bases from J; junction bases left unmatched: 2.

The rearrangement links TRBV7-9 to TRBJ1-1; no reliable D call. CDR1 is SEHNR, CDR2 FQNEAQ, per germline (reference sequence). This CDR3 region has 12 residues. V was cut by 3 bases and J by 1 base, with 3 bases left in between. In DNA, the CDR3 is TGTGCCAGCAGCTTCGGGAACACTGAAGCTTTCTTT. Translated: CASSFGNTEAFF. The entire variable domain, with the rest obtained from reference TRBV7-9 and TRBJ1-1, is as follows: DTGVSQNPRHKITKRGQNVTFRCDPISEHNRLYWYRQTLGQGPEFLTYFQNEAQLEKSRLLSDRFSAERPKGSFSTLEIQRTEQGDSAMYLCASSFGNTEAFFGQGTRLTVV.

This clone was detected only once. The rearrangement joins TRBV29-1 to TRBJ1-1, with D perhaps matching TRBD1 (5 bases). Trimming removed 3 bases from V and 3 bases from J, with 8 bases in between. This CDR3 is 12 amino acids long. Germline V gene sequence: CDR1 SQVTM, CDR2 ANQGSEA. The CDR3 spells CSVEGGDTEAFF. The CDR3 coding sequence is TGCAGCGTTGAGGGGGGGGACACTGAAGCTTTCTTT.

This chain connects TRBV5-6 to TRBJ2-7; TRBD1 agrees at 9 bases. The CDR3 covers 15 residues. J was trimmed by 2 bases and V by 0 bases; bases with no gene match: 3. Looked up from germline, CDR1 is SGHDT and CDR2 is YYEEEE. This CDR3 is CASSLATGGPYEQYF. CDR3 DNA: TGTGCCAGCAGCTTGGCGACAGGGGGGCCCTACGAGCAGTACTTC.

This CDR3 is CASSVTGVEETQYF. The CDR3 bases are TGTGCCAGCAGCGTAACAGGGGTGGAAGAGACCCAGTACTTC. The chain carries TRBV28 and TRBJ2-5, with 7 bases matching TRBD1. Germline-derived CDR1 and CDR2 are MDHEN and SYDVKM. The CDR3 has 14 residues. The trim removed 6 bases at V and 3 bases at J, leaving 7 bases unmatched.

The V gene is TRBV13, the J gene TRBJ2-7; the match to TRBD1 covers 7 bases. J lost 0 bases, V lost 5 bases, and 10 bases had no gene match. Germline V gene sequence: CDR1 PRHDT, CDR2 FYEKMQ (reference sequence). CDR3 length: 16 amino acids. CDR3 DNA sequence: TGTGCCAGCAGCCCGAACACAGGGGAATTCTCCTACGAGCAGTACTTC. This gives the protein CASSPNTGEFSYEQYF.

The genes are TRBV4-3 and TRBJ2-5, with D perhaps TRBD1 (6 bases). The CDR3 contains 17 residues. Germline CDR1 is LGHNA and CDR2 is YSLEER. Trimming pared 1 base from V and 5 bases from J, leaving 20 bases between. In DNA, the CDR3 is TGCGCCAGCAGCCAAGGGAGGAGAACAGGGAAGTGGGAGACCCAGTACTTC. It encodes CASSQGRRTGKWETQYF.

The V gene is TRBV18, the J gene TRBJ2-3; D possibly corresponds to TRBD2 (6 bases). Germline values: CDR1 KGHSH, CDR2 LQKENI. The CDR3 spans 17 residues. The V gene lost 2 bases and the J gene lost 2 bases, with 17 bases spanning the gap. The CDR3 spells CASSPNNWRGPTDTQYF. The CDR3 DNA sequence: TGTGCCAGCTCACCAAACAACTGGAGGGGCCCCACAGATACGCAGTATTTT. The full variable domain, rest sourced from reference TRBV18 and TRBJ2-3, is NAGVMQNPRHLVRRRGQEARLRCSPMKGHSHVYWYRQLPEEGLKFMVYLQKENIIDESGMPKERFSAEFPKEGPSILRIQQVVRGDSAAYFCASSPNNWRGPTDTQYFGPGTRLTVL.

The gene calls are TRBV11-2 and TRBJ2-5, with D possibly TRBD1 on 6 matching bases. CDR3 length equals 16 residues. Germline V CDR1 and CDR2: SGHAT, FQNNGV. Between the trimmed V and J ends, which lost 7 bases and 4 bases, there was a span of 22 bases. The CDR3 sequence: CASTTGTHARGETQYF. Written as DNA, the CDR3 is TGTGCCAGCACCACCGGGACCCACGCCAGGGGAGAGACCCAGTACTTC.

The chain couples TRBV28 to TRBJ2-1, with D possibly being TRBD1 (6 bases). Germline V gives CDR1 MDHEN, CDR2 SYDVKM. The V and J ends lost 5 bases and 2 bases respectively, with 16 bases between them. The CDR3 sequence is 16 residues long. This CDR3 is CASSLDGTRTYNEQFF. Here the CDR3 DNA reads TGTGCCAGCAGTCTTGACGGGACACGTACCTACAATGAGCAGTTCTTC. Full variable domain (outside the CDR3, taken from reference TRBV28 and TRBJ2-1): DVKVTQSSRYLVKRTGEKVFLECVQDMDHENMFWYRQDPGLGLRLIYFSYDVKMKEKGDIPEGYSVSREKKERFSLILESASTNQTSMYLCASSLDGTRTYNEQFFGPGTRLTVL.

The chain's CDR3 is CASSQYRDRFYEQYF. CDR3 bases: TGTGCCAGCAGCCAATACCGGGACAGGTTTTACGAGCAGTACTTC. V gene TRBV16 combines with J gene TRBJ2-7; 8 bases align to TRBD1. The CDR3 has 15 amino acids. V was pared by 1 base and J by 4 bases, with 6 bases of the junction left unmatched. The germline V gene encodes CDR1 KGHSY and CDR2 FQNENV.

This clone was found once. The chain couples TRBV5-1 to TRBJ2-2; D may be TRBD2 (6 bases). CDR1 and CDR2 from the germline V gene are SGHRS and YFSETQ. V was clipped by 3 bases and J by 4 bases, with 22 bases between them. This CDR3 region has 18 residues. The CDR3 bases are TGCGCCAGCAGCTCTTATTTATTAGGTCGGGAGCTCACCGGGGAGCTGTTTTTT. As protein: CASSSYLLGRELTGELFF.

The chain links TRBV7-6 to TRBJ2-1; TRBD2 agrees at 10 bases. Per the germline V gene, CDR1 is SGHVS and CDR2 is FNYEAQ. V gave up 5 bases and J gave up 5 bases; unmatched junction bases: 9. The CDR3 spans 16 residues. The CDR3 region has the DNA TGTGCCAGCAGCCACAGCGGTCTAGCGGGAGACAATGAGCAGTTCTTC. This gives the protein CASSHSGLAGDNEQFF.

A single count supports this clone. The rearrangement uses TRBV20-1 and TRBJ2-1; the D gene is possibly TRBD2 (5 bases). Germline V gene data show CDR1 as DFQATT and CDR2 as SNEGSKA (reference sequence). The CDR3 runs 11 residues. V was shortened by 3 bases and J by 12 bases, with 12 bases between the two germline ends. The CDR3: CSASLGLSQFF. The CDR3 bases are TGCAGTGCTAGCCTAGGACTGTCGCAGTTCTTC.

The rearrangement uses TRBV5-1 and TRBJ2-2, with D maybe TRBD2 (6 bases). The CDR3 is 16 amino acids. CDR1 is SGHRS, CDR2 YFSETQ, per germline. V gave up 6 bases and J gave up 4 bases, with 19 bases separating them. The CDR3 DNA reads TGCGCCAGCACCGGCAACTGGGGGGAAGGCACCGGGGAGCTGTTTTTT. Translating gives CASTGNWGEGTGELFF.

This chain connects TRBV27 to TRBJ1-2, with no clear D. The V end lost 8 bases, the J end lost 2 bases, and 3 bases lay between the germline ends. This CDR3 has 10 amino acids. CDR1 and CDR2 from the germline V gene are MNHEY and SMNVEV (reference sequence). The CDR3, as DNA: TGTGCCAGCCCGAACTATGGCTACACCTTC. It encodes CASPNYGYTF.

This sequence joins TRBV5-5 and TRBJ1-1; tentative D call: TRBD1 (5 bases). CDR1 is SGHKS, CDR2 YYEKEE, per germline (reference sequence). Trimming took 2 bases from V and 3 from J, leaving 20 bases between them. The CDR3 loop spans 17 amino acids. The DNA of the CDR3 is TGTGCCAGCAGCTTCGTCCCTCTCGGGGGGTGGGACACTGAAGCTTTCTTT. It is translated as CASSFVPLGGWDTEAFF.

DNA for the CDR3: TGTGCCAGCAGCTCCTCCGGACAGGGTGGGGATACGCAGTATTTT. Translating gives CASSSSGQGGDTQYF. The chain recombines TRBV7-2 with TRBJ2-3, with 8 bases fitting TRBD1. This CDR3 is built from 15 residues. Germline CDR1 is SGHTA and CDR2 is FQGNSA. V trimming: 4 bases; J trimming: 6 bases; junction bases outside the gene matches: 9.